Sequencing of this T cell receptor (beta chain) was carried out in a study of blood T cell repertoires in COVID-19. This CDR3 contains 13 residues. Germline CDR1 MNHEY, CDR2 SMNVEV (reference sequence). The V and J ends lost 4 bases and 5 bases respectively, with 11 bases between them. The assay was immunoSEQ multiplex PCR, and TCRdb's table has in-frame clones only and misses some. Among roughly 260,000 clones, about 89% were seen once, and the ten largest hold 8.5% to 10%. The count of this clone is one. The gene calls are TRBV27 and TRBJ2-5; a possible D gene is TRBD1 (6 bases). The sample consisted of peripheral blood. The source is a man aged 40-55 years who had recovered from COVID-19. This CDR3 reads CASSSGHRETQYF. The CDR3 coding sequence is TGTGCCAGCAGTTCGGGACACCGGGAGACCCAGTACTTC.